The 23 T cell receptor beta chains in this list originate from one sample, sequenced in a study of monozygotic twins with inflammatory bowel disease. After re-calling the 5' RACE reads, TCRdb lists one entry per CDR3 protein, DNA absent. The sample spans approximately 150,000 distinct CDR3 sequences; the ten largest clones claim 2.4%. Sequencing was carried out using blood. The receptors come from a human donor with ulcerative colitis or Crohn's disease, or a healthy co-twin of an affected twin (not recorded which).

V and J are TRBV19 and TRBJ2-7; TCRdb outputs TRBD1, but without DNA this stays unchecked. Germline values: CDR1 LNHDA, CDR2 SQIVND (reference sequence). The CDR3 is made up of 14 amino acids. This chain's CDR3 is CASSIAQGTYEQYF.

The chain carries TRBV5-4 and TRBJ1-1; checking the TCRdb D call of TRBD1 is not possible without DNA. The germline V gene encodes CDR1 SGHNT and CDR2 YYREEE (reference sequence). CDR3 length equals 15 residues. Here the CDR3 reads CASSSPGTANTEAFF.

The V call is TRBV28, the J call TRBJ1-3; no DNA is available, so the TRBD1 call from TCRdb remains unchecked. Germline V gene sequence: CDR1 MDHEN, CDR2 SYDVKM. This CDR3 is built from 15 residues. The chain's CDR3 is CASIETGAPGNTIYF.

The chain joins TRBV15 to TRBJ2-1; TCRdb's D call of TRBD1 is untestable without DNA. This CDR3 contains 15 residues. CDR1 LNHNV and CDR2 YYDKDF come from the germline V gene (reference sequence). The CDR3 here is CATDMGRDRYSEQFF.

The V and J genes are TRBV7-3 and TRBJ2-5; TCRdb indicates TRBD2, and absent DNA this call remains unverified. The CDR3 is 13 residues long. CDR1 SGHTA and CDR2 FQGTGA come from the germline V gene. The CDR3 loop reads CASSDYPQETQYF.

V and J are TRBV5-1 and TRBJ2-6. Germline V gene lookup returns CDR1 SGHRS and CDR2 YFSETQ. This CDR3 is 16 amino acids long. CDR3 residues: CASSSGQHSGANVLTF.

The J gene is TRBJ2-7, the V gene TRBV9; TCRdb indicates TRBD1, and absent DNA this call remains unverified. CDR1 and CDR2 (germline): SGDLS, YYNGEE. The CDR3 spans 17 residues. CDR3 protein: CASSPTGTLGFRYEQYF.

The J gene is TRBJ2-1, the V gene TRBV5-1. From germline, CDR1 is SGHRS and CDR2 YFSETQ. CDR3 length equals 16 residues. The CDR3 reads CASSVGGVYSYNEQFF.

The chain is built from TRBV5-1 and TRBJ2-1; the D call from TCRdb, TRBD1, cannot be confirmed without DNA. The CDR3 covers 13 residues. The germline V gene encodes CDR1 SGHRS and CDR2 YFSETQ. This CDR3 is CASGGQSYNEQFF.

J is TRBJ2-2 and V is TRBV9; TCRdb calls TRBD1, which cannot be checked without DNA. CDR3 length: 17 amino acids. CDR1 SGDLS and CDR2 YYNGEE come from the germline V gene. The CDR3 loop reads CASSVAPEQGHTGELFF.

This chain links TRBV3-1 with TRBJ2-1; TCRdb calls TRBD1, which cannot be checked without DNA. This CDR3 comprises 13 residues. Germline assignment: CDR1 LGHDT and CDR2 YNNKEL (reference sequence). The CDR3 sequence is CASSQVRGGREFF.

This sequence joins TRBV20-1 and TRBJ2-5; there is no DNA to check the TCRdb D call of TRBD2. The germline V gene has CDR1 DFQATT and CDR2 SNEGSKA (reference sequence). The CDR3 length is 19 residues. CDR3 sequence reads: CSARDPGLAGGLPQETQYF.

This chain links TRBV6-5 with TRBJ2-2; the TCRdb call, TRBD1, lacks DNA for checking. CDR3 length: 15 residues. CDR1 MNHEY and CDR2 SVGAGI come from the germline V gene. CDR3 region: CASSYDARGTGELFF.

The chain is built from TRBV7-2 and TRBJ2-7; no DNA is available, so the TRBD1 call from TCRdb remains unchecked. CDR1 is SGHTA, CDR2 FQGNSA, per germline. The CDR3 sequence is 16 residues long. CDR3 sequence reads: CASSLEIRGDLEEQYF.

The rearrangement joins TRBV18 to TRBJ2-2. The CDR3 is 15 residues long. Germline V gives CDR1 KGHSH, CDR2 LQKENI. The CDR3 sequence is CASSPRHQLIGELFF.

The V and J genes are TRBV6-5 and TRBJ2-7; the D call from TCRdb, TRBD1, cannot be confirmed without DNA. The CDR3 has 14 residues. Germline V CDR1 and CDR2: MNHEY, SVGAGI. The CDR3 here is CASSYEDRDYEQYF.

The chain joins TRBV6-5 to TRBJ2-3. Looked up from germline, CDR1 is MNHEY and CDR2 is SVGAGI. The CDR3 spans 16 residues. The CDR3 loop is CASSYSAVSSTDTQYF.

V gene TRBV6-1 combines with J gene TRBJ2-7; TCRdb names TRBD1, which stays unverified in the absence of DNA. The CDR3 sequence is 15 residues long. Germline CDR1 is MNHNS and CDR2 is SASEGT. Here the CDR3 reads CASIGGDRSSYEQYF.

V usage is TRBV20-1 and J usage is TRBJ2-7. Germline lookup yields CDR1 DFQATT and CDR2 SNEGSKA (reference sequence). The CDR3 sequence is 15 residues long. This CDR3 reads CSARAVAGGSYEQYF.

J is TRBJ2-3 and V is TRBV5-1. Looked up from germline, CDR1 is SGHRS and CDR2 is YFSETQ. The CDR3 totals 13 residues. CDR3 loop: CASSYRPADTQYF.

The CDR3 reads CASSKGQNTEAFF. V gene TRBV7-7 combines with J gene TRBJ1-1; absent DNA, TCRdb's TRBD1 call cannot be checked. Germline V CDR1 and CDR2: SSHAT, FNYEAQ (reference sequence). This CDR3 contains 13 residues.

The V gene is TRBV7-3, the J gene TRBJ1-6; TCRdb's D call of TRBD1 is untestable without DNA. The CDR3 has 15 amino acids. CDR1 is SGHTA, CDR2 FQGTGA, per germline. This CDR3 is CASSSQGFGNSPLHF.

The gene calls are TRBV28 and TRBJ1-5; TCRdb returns TRBD1, unconfirmable since there is no DNA. The CDR3 consists of 16 residues. Germline CDR1 is MDHEN and CDR2 is SYDVKM. CDR3 region: CASSPFRTGSGQPQHF.